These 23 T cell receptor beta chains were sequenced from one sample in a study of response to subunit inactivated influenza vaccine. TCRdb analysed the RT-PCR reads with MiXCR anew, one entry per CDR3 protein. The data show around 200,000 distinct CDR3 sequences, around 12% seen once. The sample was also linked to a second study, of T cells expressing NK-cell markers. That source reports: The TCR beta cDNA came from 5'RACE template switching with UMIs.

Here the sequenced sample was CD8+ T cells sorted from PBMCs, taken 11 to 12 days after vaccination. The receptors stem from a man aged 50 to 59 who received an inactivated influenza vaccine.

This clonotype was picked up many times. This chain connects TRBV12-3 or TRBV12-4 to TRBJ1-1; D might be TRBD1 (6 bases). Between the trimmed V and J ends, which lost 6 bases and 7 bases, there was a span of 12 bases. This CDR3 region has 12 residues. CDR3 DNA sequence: TGTGCCAGCAGCAGGGGAACAGATGAAGCTTTCTTT. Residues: CASSRGTDEAFF.

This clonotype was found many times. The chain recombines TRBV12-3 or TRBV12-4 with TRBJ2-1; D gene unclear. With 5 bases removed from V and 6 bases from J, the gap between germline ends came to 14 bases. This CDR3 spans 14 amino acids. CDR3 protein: CASSPDYGFNEQFF. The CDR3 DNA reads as TGTGCCAGCAGTCCAGATTATGGTTTCAATGAGCAGTTCTTC.

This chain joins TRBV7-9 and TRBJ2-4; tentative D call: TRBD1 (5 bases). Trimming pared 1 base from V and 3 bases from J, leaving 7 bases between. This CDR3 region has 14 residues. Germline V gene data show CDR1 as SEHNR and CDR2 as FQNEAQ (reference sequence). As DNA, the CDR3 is TGTGCCAGCAGCTTAGTCGACAGCAAAAACATTCAGTACTTC. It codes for CASSLVDSKNIQYF.

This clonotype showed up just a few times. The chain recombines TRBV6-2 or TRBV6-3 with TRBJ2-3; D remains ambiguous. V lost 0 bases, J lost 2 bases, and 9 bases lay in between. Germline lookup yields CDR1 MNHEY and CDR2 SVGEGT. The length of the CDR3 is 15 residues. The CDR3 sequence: CASSYSLDATDTQYF. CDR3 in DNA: TGTGCCAGCAGTTACTCCCTGGATGCCACAGATACGCAGTATTTT.

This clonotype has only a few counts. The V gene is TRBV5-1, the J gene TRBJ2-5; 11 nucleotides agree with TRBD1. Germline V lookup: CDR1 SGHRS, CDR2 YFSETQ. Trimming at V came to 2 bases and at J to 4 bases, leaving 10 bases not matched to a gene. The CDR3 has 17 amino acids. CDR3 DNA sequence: TGCGCCAGCAGCTTTTGGACAGGGGGCATAGAAGGAGAGACCCAGTACTTC. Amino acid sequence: CASSFWTGGIEGETQYF.

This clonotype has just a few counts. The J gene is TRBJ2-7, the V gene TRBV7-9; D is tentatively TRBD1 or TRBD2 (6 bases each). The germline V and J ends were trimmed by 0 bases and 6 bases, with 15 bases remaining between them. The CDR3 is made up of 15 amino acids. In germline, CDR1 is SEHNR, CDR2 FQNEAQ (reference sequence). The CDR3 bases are TGTGCCAGCAGCTTAGCTAAGGGGGGACACACCGAGCAGTACTTC. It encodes CASSLAKGGHTEQYF.

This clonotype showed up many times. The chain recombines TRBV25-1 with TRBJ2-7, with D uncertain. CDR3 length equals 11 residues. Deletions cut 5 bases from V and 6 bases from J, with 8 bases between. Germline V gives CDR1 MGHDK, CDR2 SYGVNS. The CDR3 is CASSYSLEQYF. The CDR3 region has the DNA TGTGCCAGCAGTTACAGCCTCGAGCAGTACTTC.

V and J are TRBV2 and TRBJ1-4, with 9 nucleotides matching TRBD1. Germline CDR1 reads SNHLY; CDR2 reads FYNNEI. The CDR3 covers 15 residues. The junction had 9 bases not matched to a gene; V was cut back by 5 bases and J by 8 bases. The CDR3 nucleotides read TGTGCCAGCAGTCAGTTGGGGACAGGGAACGAAAAACTGTTTTTT. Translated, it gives CASSQLGTGNEKLFF.

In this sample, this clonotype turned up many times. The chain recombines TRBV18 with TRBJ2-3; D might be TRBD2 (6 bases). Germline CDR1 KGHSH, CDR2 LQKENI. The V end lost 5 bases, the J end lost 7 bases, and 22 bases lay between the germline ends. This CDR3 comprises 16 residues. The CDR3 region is CASSELDTTAGYTQYF. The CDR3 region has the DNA TGTGCCAGCTCAGAATTAGATACTACGGCGGGATATACGCAGTATTTT.

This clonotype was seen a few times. The CDR3 loop is CASSSTVIRGSYEQYF. The DNA for the CDR3 is TGTGCCAGCAGCTCGACTGTGATAAGGGGTAGCTACGAGCAGTACTTC. The V call is TRBV7-9, the J call TRBJ2-7; weak D call: TRBD1 (5 bases). Germline V gene data show CDR1 as SEHNR and CDR2 as FQNEAQ (reference sequence). Trimming left V 4 bases short and J 3 bases short, with 19 bases between. There are 16 residues in the CDR3. Together with reference TRBV7-9 and TRBJ2-7, the CDR3 gives the full variable domain: DTGVSQNPRHKITKRGQNVTFRCDPISEHNRLYWYRQTLGQGPEFLTYFQNEAQLEKSRLLSDRFSAERPKGSFSTLEIQRTEQGDSAMYLCASSSTVIRGSYEQYFGPGTRLTVT.

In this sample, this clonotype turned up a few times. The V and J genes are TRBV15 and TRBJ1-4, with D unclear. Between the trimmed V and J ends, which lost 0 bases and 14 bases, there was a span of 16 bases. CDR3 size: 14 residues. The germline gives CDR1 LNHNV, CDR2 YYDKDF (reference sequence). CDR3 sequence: CATSRESPQGGLFF. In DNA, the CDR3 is TGTGCCACCAGCAGAGAGAGCCCCCAAGGTGGGCTGTTTTTT.

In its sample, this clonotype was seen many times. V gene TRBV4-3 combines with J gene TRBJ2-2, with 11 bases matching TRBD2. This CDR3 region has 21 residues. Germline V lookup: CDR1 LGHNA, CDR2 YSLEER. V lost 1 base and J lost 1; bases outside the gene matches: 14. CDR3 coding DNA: TGCGCCAGCAGCCAAGGAGGTGTGACCTCGCTAGCGGGGGGGAACACCGGGGAGCTGTTTTTT. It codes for CASSQGGVTSLAGGNTGELFF.

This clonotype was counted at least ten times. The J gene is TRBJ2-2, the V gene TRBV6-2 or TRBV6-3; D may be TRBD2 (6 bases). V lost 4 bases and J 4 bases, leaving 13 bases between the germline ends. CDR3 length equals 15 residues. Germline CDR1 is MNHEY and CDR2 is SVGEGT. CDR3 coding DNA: TGTGCCAGCAGTTTAACGGGAGAGGCCACCGGGGAGCTGTTTTTT. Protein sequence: CASSLTGEATGELFF.

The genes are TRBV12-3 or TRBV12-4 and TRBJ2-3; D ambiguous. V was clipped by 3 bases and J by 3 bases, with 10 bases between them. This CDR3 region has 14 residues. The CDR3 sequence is CASSFGVVTDTQYF. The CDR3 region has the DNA TGTGCCAGCAGTTTTGGTGTGGTAACAGATACGCAGTATTTT.

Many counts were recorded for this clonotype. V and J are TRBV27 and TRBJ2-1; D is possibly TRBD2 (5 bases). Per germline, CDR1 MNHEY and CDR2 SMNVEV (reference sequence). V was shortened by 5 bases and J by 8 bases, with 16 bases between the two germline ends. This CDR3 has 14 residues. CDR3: CASSPSTAGDEQFF. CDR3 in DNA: TGTGCCAGCAGTCCTTCGACTGCGGGCGATGAGCAGTTCTTC.

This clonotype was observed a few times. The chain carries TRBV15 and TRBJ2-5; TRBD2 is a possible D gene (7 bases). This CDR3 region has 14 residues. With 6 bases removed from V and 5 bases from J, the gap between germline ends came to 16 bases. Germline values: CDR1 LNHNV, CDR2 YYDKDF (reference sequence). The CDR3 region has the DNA TGTGCCACCAGAGAGTGGGGGGGCGGGGAGACCCAGTACTTC. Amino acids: CATREWGGGETQYF.

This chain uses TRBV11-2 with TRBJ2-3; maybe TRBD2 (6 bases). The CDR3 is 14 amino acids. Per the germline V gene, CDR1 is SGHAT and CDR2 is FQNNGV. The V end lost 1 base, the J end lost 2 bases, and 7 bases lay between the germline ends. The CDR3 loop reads CASSLVRDTDTQYF. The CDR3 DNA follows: TGTGCCAGCAGCTTAGTGCGGGACACAGATACGCAGTATTTT.

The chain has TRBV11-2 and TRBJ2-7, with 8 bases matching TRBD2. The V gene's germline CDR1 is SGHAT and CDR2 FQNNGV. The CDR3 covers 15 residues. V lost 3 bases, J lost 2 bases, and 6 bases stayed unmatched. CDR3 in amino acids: CASSLLAGSTYEQYF. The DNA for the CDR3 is TGTGCCAGCAGCTTGCTAGCGGGTTCCACCTACGAGCAGTACTTC.

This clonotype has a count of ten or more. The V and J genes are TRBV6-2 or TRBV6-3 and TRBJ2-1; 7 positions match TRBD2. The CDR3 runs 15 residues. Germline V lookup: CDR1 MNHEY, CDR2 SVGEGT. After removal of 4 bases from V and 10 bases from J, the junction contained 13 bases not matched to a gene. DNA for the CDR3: TGTGCCAGCAGTTGGCTAGCGGAAGGGGATTCCGAGCAGTTCTTC. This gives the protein CASSWLAEGDSEQFF.

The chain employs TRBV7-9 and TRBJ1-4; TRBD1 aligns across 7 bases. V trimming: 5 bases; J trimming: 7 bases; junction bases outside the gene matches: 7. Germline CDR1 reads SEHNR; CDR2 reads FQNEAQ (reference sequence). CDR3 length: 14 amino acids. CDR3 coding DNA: TGTGCCAGCAGCCCCGGACAGGATGGTGAAAAACTGTTTTTT. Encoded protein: CASSPGQDGEKLFF.

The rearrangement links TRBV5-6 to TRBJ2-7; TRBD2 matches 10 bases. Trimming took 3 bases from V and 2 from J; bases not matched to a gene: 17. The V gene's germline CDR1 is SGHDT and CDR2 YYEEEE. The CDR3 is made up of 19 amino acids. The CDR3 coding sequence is TGTGCCAGCAGCTCCCAACTAGCGGGGCCTACTACTCTCGCCTACGAGCAGTACTTC. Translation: CASSSQLAGPTTLAYEQYF.

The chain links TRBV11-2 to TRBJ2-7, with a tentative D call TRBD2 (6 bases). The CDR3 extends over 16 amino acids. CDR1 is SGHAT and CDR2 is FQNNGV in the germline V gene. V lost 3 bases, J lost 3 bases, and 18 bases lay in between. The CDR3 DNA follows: TGTGCCAGCAGCTTTTACGGGGGAACCGACTACTACGAGCAGTACTTC. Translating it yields CASSFYGGTDYYEQYF.

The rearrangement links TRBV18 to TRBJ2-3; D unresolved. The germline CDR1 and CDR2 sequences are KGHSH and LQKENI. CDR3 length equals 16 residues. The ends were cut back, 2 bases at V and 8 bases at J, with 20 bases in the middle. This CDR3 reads CASSPIPGPDLGTQYF. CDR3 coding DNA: TGTGCCAGCTCACCAATCCCGGGCCCCGACTTGGGTACGCAGTATTTT.